What follows are 30 T cell receptor beta chains derived from one specimen sequenced in a study of T cell responses to AZD1222 COVID-19 vaccine. Sequencing used immunoSEQ multiplex PCR; TCRdb keeps in-frame clones, though not all of them. The table has about 55,000 clones, approximately 80% seen once. This sample comprised peripheral blood, obtained 28 days after the second AZD1222 dose. The receptors were sampled from an adult who received the AZD1222 COVID-19 vaccine.

The V and J genes are TRBV19 and TRBJ1-5; possible D gene TRBD1, 5 bases. Trimming shortened V by 6 bases and J by 6 bases, and 21 bases separated the two germline ends. This CDR3 is 16 amino acids long. Germline loops: CDR1 LNHDA, CDR2 SQIVND (reference sequence). Here the CDR3 DNA reads TGTGCCAGTAGCAACGTAGGCGTAGGACACGTTCAGCCCCAGCATTTT. Protein product: CASSNVGVGHVQPQHF.

The chain is built from TRBV6-6 and TRBJ2-3; D gene ambiguous. The CDR3 extends over 16 amino acids. Germline lookup yields CDR1 MNHNY and CDR2 SVGAGI (reference sequence). Trimming removed 4 bases at V and 6 bases at J, with 20 bases between. CDR3 sequence: CASSLGRRQAGDTQYF. CDR3 DNA: TGTGCCAGCAGTTTAGGGCGAAGGCAGGCCGGTGATACGCAGTATTTT.

This clone was counted a few times. The chain has TRBV7-8 and TRBJ2-2; unclear D gene. The ends were cut back, 4 bases at V and 1 base at J, with 10 bases in the middle. The CDR3 is 15 amino acids. Germline CDR1 SGHVS, CDR2 FQNEAQ. CDR3 coding DNA: TGTGCCAGCAGCTACAGAGCAAGGAACACCGGGGAGCTGTTTTTT. Amino acids: CASSYRARNTGELFF. Full variable domain (missing parts from reference TRBV7-8 and TRBJ2-2): GAGVSQSPRYKVAKRGQDVALRCDPISGHVSLFWYQQALGQGPEFLTYFQNEAQLDKSGLPSDRFFAERPEGSVSTLKIQRTQQEDSAVYLCASSYRARNTGELFFGEGSRLTVL.

The chain has TRBV6-5 and TRBJ1-5; TRBD1 matches at 8 bases. This CDR3 region has 13 residues. CDR1 is MNHEY and CDR2 is SVGAGI in the germline V gene. The V segment lost 7 bases and the J segment 4 bases; nucleotides outside the gene matches: 3. DNA for the CDR3: TGTGCCAGCATCCGGGACAGGAATCAGCCCCAGCATTTT. Protein: CASIRDRNQPQHF.

This clone was recorded only once. The chain has TRBV3-1 (or the pseudogene TRBV3-2) and TRBJ2-1, with 9 bases that match TRBD1. Germline V gene sequence: CDR1 LGHDT, CDR2 YNNKEL (reference sequence). The ends lost 3 bases at V and 5 bases at J; junction bases unmatched: 2. The CDR3 totals 14 residues. DNA for the CDR3: TGTGCCAGCAGCCAGGGGACAGGGCACAATGAGCAGTTCTTC. Its protein product is CASSQGTGHNEQFF.

This chain connects TRBV2 to TRBJ1-1, with TRBD1 matching over 7 bases. There are 15 residues in the CDR3. Germline CDR1 and CDR2: SNHLY and FYNNEI. V shed 5 bases, J shed 5 bases, and the junction held 11 bases outside the gene matches. CDR3 sequence: CASSFRYRGDTEAFF. The CDR3 DNA sequence: TGTGCCAGCAGTTTCCGTTACAGGGGCGATACTGAAGCTTTCTTT.

The rearrangement uses TRBV6-1 and TRBJ1-5; possibly TRBD1 for D (6 bases). The V end lost 1 base, the J end lost 5 bases, and 9 bases lay between the germline ends. The CDR3 sequence is 14 residues long. Per the germline V gene, CDR1 is MNHNS and CDR2 is SASEGT. The CDR3 loop is CASSEGGAYQPQHF. The CDR3 bases are TGTGCCAGCAGTGAAGGGGGGGCCTATCAGCCCCAGCATTTT.

A few counts support this clone. V and J are TRBV24-1 and TRBJ2-1; 9 bases match TRBD1. After removal of 10 bases from V and 8 bases from J, the junction contained 8 bases not matched to a gene. CDR3 size: 13 residues. Germline V gene sequence: CDR1 KGHDR, CDR2 SFDVKD. The CDR3 DNA reads TGTGCCACTATGGGGACAGGGAGAGATGAGCAGTTCTTC. Protein product: CATMGTGRDEQFF.

This sequence joins TRBV5-4 and TRBJ2-7; no definite D call. CDR1 and CDR2 (germline): SGHNT, YYREEE (reference sequence). V was pared by 4 bases and J by 1 base, with 9 bases between. The CDR3 consists of 13 residues. The CDR3 region is CASSTPASYEQYF. CDR3 nucleotide sequence: TGTGCCAGCAGCACCCCGGCTTCCTACGAGCAGTACTTC.

The V and J genes are TRBV5-1 and TRBJ1-1; D possibly corresponds to TRBD1 (6 bases). From germline, CDR1 is SGHRS and CDR2 YFSETQ. This CDR3 is built from 15 residues. V lost 4 bases, J lost 4 bases, and 17 bases lay in between. CDR3 sequence: CASSTTGTTGTEAFF. The CDR3 nucleotides read TGCGCCAGCAGCACGACAGGTACGACGGGCACTGAAGCTTTCTTT.

V is TRBV2 and J is TRBJ1-1; D uncertain. The CDR3 consists of 13 residues. Looked up from germline, CDR1 is SNHLY and CDR2 is FYNNEI. Trimming removed 8 bases from V and 1 base from J, with 11 bases in between. CDR3 DNA: TGTGCCAGCCAAACAACGGCGAACACTGAAGCTTTCTTT. Translated: CASQTTANTEAFF.

This chain joins TRBV4-2 and TRBJ1-6, with D unresolved. V lost 1 base to trimming and J lost 7 bases, with 14 bases between them. CDR1 LGHNA and CDR2 YNFKEQ come from the germline V gene. The CDR3 is made up of 16 amino acids. The CDR3 reads CASSQGSRLENSPLHF. As DNA, the CDR3 is TGTGCCAGCAGCCAAGGGAGCAGGCTGGAGAATTCACCCCTCCACTTT.

The chain has TRBV9 and TRBJ1-5; D perhaps matches TRBD1 (5 bases). The ends were cut back, 0 bases at V and 7 bases at J, with 11 bases in the middle. The CDR3 extends over 14 amino acids. CDR1 and CDR2 from the germline V gene are SGDLS and YYNGEE. CDR3 nucleotides: TGTGCCAGCAGCGTAGGAAGGGGTGTGCAGCCCCAGCATTTT. Protein: CASSVGRGVQPQHF.

V usage is TRBV20-1 and J usage is TRBJ1-5; D is perhaps TRBD1 (5 bases). The germline V gene has CDR1 DFQATT and CDR2 SNEGSKA (reference sequence). With 3 bases removed from V and 1 base from J, the gap between germline ends came to 16 bases. CDR3 size: 16 residues. The CDR3 reads CSASARGRFSNQPQHF. CDR3 bases: TGCAGTGCTAGTGCTAGGGGTCGATTCAGCAATCAGCCCCAGCATTTT.

V and J are TRBV19 and TRBJ2-7; the match to TRBD2 covers 8 bases. Germline lookup yields CDR1 LNHDA and CDR2 SQIVND (reference sequence). Trimming at V came to 6 bases and at J to 2 bases, leaving 9 bases not matched to a gene. The CDR3 sequence is 15 residues long. CDR3 in amino acids: CASRDSGSSPYEQYF. The DNA for the CDR3 is TGTGCCAGTAGGGACAGCGGGAGTTCCCCCTACGAGCAGTACTTC.

Remarks on this clone: The junction departs from the called germline gene at one end, perhaps through a read error. The V call is TRBV19, the J call TRBJ2-2; D remains unclear. In germline, CDR1 is LNHDA, CDR2 SQIVND (reference sequence). This CDR3 is 13 amino acids long. The CDR3 is CASSIGVTWELFF. CDR3 DNA sequence: TGTGCCAGTAGTATAGGGGTCACCTGGGAGCTGTTTTTT.

This clone appeared a few times. The rearrangement links TRBV6-5 to TRBJ1-4; no clear D gene. Trimming cost V 6 bases and J 8 bases, with 13 bases left between them. The CDR3 consists of 13 residues. Germline-derived CDR1 and CDR2 are MNHEY and SVGAGI. The CDR3 sequence is CASSPIGREKLFF. For the CDR3, the DNA is TGTGCCAGCAGCCCAATAGGGAGGGAAAAACTGTTTTTT.

CDR3 sequence reads: CASSYYGSNTEAFF. The CDR3 DNA reads TGTGCCAGCAGTTATTATGGCAGCAACACTGAAGCTTTCTTT. The chain has TRBV6-5 and TRBJ1-1; no reliable D call. This CDR3 comprises 14 residues. The germline gives CDR1 MNHEY, CDR2 SVGAGI. Trimming took off 3 bases at V and 2 bases at J, with 10 bases between the two ends.

The genes are TRBV18 and TRBJ1-3; D uncertain. The CDR3 totals 15 residues. Trimming shortened V by 3 bases and J by 0 bases, and 9 bases separated the two germline ends. The germline V gene encodes CDR1 KGHSH and CDR2 LQKENI. The CDR3 DNA reads TGTGCCAGCTCACCGCGACCGATCTCTGGAAACACCATATATTTT. It encodes CASSPRPISGNTIYF.

The chain links TRBV18 to TRBJ1-3, with TRBD1 matching over 8 bases. With V trimmed by 4 bases and J by 3 bases, 11 bases remained unmatched. The CDR3 loop spans 17 amino acids. Germline CDR1 and CDR2: KGHSH and LQKENI. DNA of the CDR3: TGTGCCAGCTCACTGTCCCGGGACAGGAGACATGGAAACACCATATATTTT. Residues: CASSLSRDRRHGNTIYF.

V gene TRBV9 combines with J gene TRBJ1-4, with a tentative D call TRBD1 (6 bases). V dropped 0 bases and J dropped 3 bases, with 12 bases sitting between them. The CDR3 contains 16 residues. The germline gives CDR1 SGDLS, CDR2 YYNGEE. The CDR3 reads CASSVGRRGANEKLFF. CDR3 in DNA: TGTGCCAGCAGCGTAGGGCGCAGGGGAGCTAATGAAAAACTGTTTTTT.

The chain is built from TRBV10-3 and TRBJ2-7, with 8 positions matching TRBD2. The V and J ends lost 7 bases and 6 bases, in that order; junction bases with no gene match: 14. The CDR3 has 15 residues. Germline CDR1 reads ENHRY; CDR2 reads SYGVKD. The CDR3 spells CAINSDGGRSSEQYF. The CDR3 region has the DNA TGTGCCATCAATAGCGACGGCGGGAGGTCGAGCGAGCAGTACTTC.

CDR3 DNA sequence: TGTGCCACCAGTGATCACCCAACAGGGGTTTCCTACAATGAGCAGTTCTTC. Translation: CATSDHPTGVSYNEQFF. The chain links TRBV24-1 to TRBJ2-1; TRBD1 matches at 7 bases. The CDR3 contains 17 residues. Germline V gene lookup returns CDR1 KGHDR and CDR2 SFDVKD. V shed 3 bases, J shed 1 base, and the junction held 8 bases outside the gene matches.

The J gene is TRBJ2-3, the V gene TRBV2; 12 bases map to TRBD2. V dropped 3 bases and J dropped 0; count of bases not matched to a gene: 4. Germline V gene sequence: CDR1 SNHLY, CDR2 FYNNEI. The CDR3 runs to 17 residues. In nucleotides, the CDR3 is TGTGCCAGCAGTGACACTAGCGGGGGGATAAGCACAGATACGCAGTATTTT. Translating it yields CASSDTSGGISTDTQYF.

This clone was seen a handful of times. This rearrangement joins TRBV18 to TRBJ2-2; the D is unclear. The V gene's germline CDR1 is KGHSH and CDR2 LQKENI. This CDR3 is built from 13 residues. V was trimmed by 9 bases and J by 6 bases, leaving 14 bases between them. In DNA form, the CDR3 reads TGTGCCAGTTGTTCGGACGGATCCGGGGAGCTGTTTTTT. Amino acids: CASCSDGSGELFF.

The CDR3 nucleotides are TGTGCCAGCAGCCCGGGACGGAACTATGGCTACACCTTC. It encodes CASSPGRNYGYTF. The chain combines TRBV7-2 with TRBJ1-2; D perhaps matches TRBD1 (5 bases). The CDR3 contains 13 residues. The germline V gene encodes CDR1 SGHTA and CDR2 FQGNSA. V shed 5 bases and J shed 2 bases, with 9 bases lying between them. The complete variable domain, with remaining parts taken from reference TRBV7-2 and TRBJ1-2, reads GAGVSQSPSNKVTEKGKDVELRCDPISGHTALYWYRQSLGQGLEFLIYFQGNSAPDKSGLPSDRFSAERTGGSVSTLTIQRTQQEDSAVYLCASSPGRNYGYTFGSGTRLTVV.

The chain is built from TRBV9 and TRBJ2-1; 12 nucleotides agree with TRBD2. The germline V gene encodes CDR1 SGDLS and CDR2 YYNGEE. There are 15 residues in the CDR3. V was clipped by 1 base and J by 6 bases; unmatched bases: 2. The CDR3 DNA is TGTGCCAGCAGCGTACTAGCGGGAGGGTCCAATGAGCAGTTCTTC. Residues: CASSVLAGGSNEQFF.

The chain employs TRBV12-3 or TRBV12-4 and TRBJ1-6, with D maybe TRBD1 (6 bases). With 7 bases removed from V and 7 bases from J, the gap between germline ends came to 11 bases. There are 13 residues in the CDR3. The CDR3 DNA reads as TGTGCCAGCAAAGGACAGCCAAATTCACCCCTCCACTTT. Its translation: CASKGQPNSPLHF.

V usage is TRBV6-5 and J usage is TRBJ1-4; 10 nucleotides match TRBD1. After removal of 6 bases from V and 0 bases from J, the junction contained 1 base not matched to a gene. CDR1 is MNHEY, CDR2 SVGAGI, per germline. This CDR3 is 15 amino acids long. CDR3 amino acids: CASRTGGTTNEKLFF. In nucleotides, the CDR3 is TGTGCCAGCAGGACAGGGGGCACAACTAATGAAAAACTGTTTTTT.

The chain carries TRBV3-1 (or the pseudogene TRBV3-2) and TRBJ1-5, with D possibly being TRBD1 (5 bases). There are 15 residues in the CDR3. Trimming stripped 3 bases from V and 2 bases from J, with 11 bases between. Germline V gene sequence: CDR1 LGHDT, CDR2 YNNKEL (reference sequence). The CDR3 here is CASSQEGGGNQPQHF. The CDR3 DNA reads TGTGCCAGCAGCCAGGAGGGAGGGGGCAATCAGCCCCAGCATTTT.